These T cell receptor beta chains were read from a single sample in a study of blood T cell repertoires in COVID-19. Sequenced by immunoSEQ multiplex PCR; TCRdb stores in-frame clones only, minus some. The sample lists fewer than 250,000 clones, around 89% occurring once. Sample: peripheral blood. Every receptor here comes from a man aged 70-80 years with acute or convalescent COVID-19. The CDR3 runs from the conserved cysteine through the conserved F or W. A D gene is named only where the DNA matches it firmly. Clone sizes are given selectively: once, few, many, or a class where the clone is expanded.

size,D,J,V,CDR3,DNA
.,TRBD1,TRBJ2-1,TRBV7-3,CASSVTGDNYNEQFF,TGTGCCAGCAGCGTGACAGGGGATAACTACAATGAGCAGTTCTTC
.,TRBD1,TRBJ1-5,TRBV18,CASSPRQGNQPQHF,TGTGCCAGCTCACCACGACAGGGAAATCAGCCCCAGCATTTT
.,.,TRBJ2-1,TRBV7-9,CASSEAVPSYNEQFF,TGTGCCAGCAGCGAGGCCGTCCCTAGCTACAATGAGCAGTTCTTC
once,.,TRBJ1-6,TRBV5-6,CASSSWGLSYSPLHF,TGTGCCAGCAGCTCATGGGGGCTCTCTTATTCACCCCTCCACTTT
.,TRBD1,TRBJ2-7,TRBV27,CASRTDRGARNEQYF,TGTGCCAGCAGGACTGACAGGGGAGCCCGTAACGAGCAGTACTTC
.,.,TRBJ1-3,TRBV7-2,CASSSETVSRGNTIYF,TGTGCCAGCAGCTCTGAGACCGTATCGAGGGGAAACACCATATATTTT
.,.,TRBJ2-2,TRBV7-2,CASSPRSVNTGELFF,TGTGCCAGTTCTCCACGCTCAGTGAACACCGGGGAGCTGTTTTTT
.,.,TRBJ2-3,TRBV27,CASSLALPTDTQYF,TGTGCCAGCAGTTTAGCGCTTCCCACAGATACGCAGTATTTT
.,.,TRBJ2-1,TRBV7-2,CASRADRAEGEQFF,TGTGCCAGCAGAGCCGACAGGGCGGAGGGTGAGCAGTTCTTC
.,TRBD2,TRBJ2-5,TRBV7-3,CASSLTSGSGETQYF,TGTGCCAGCAGCTTGACTAGCGGGAGTGGAGAGACCCAGTACTTC
once,.,TRBJ2-2,TRBV5-5,CASSLGPATNTGELFF,TGTGCCAGCAGCTTGGGTCCAGCGACGAACACCGGGGAGCTGTTTTTT
few,.,TRBJ1-5,TRBV7-8,CASSATGRVYNQPQHF,TGTGCCAGCAGCGCCACGGGTCGGGTTTACAATCAGCCCCAGCATTTT
.,TRBD2,TRBJ2-1,TRBV19,CASDSGRYNEQFF,TGTGCCAGTGATAGCGGGAGGTACAATGAGCAGTTCTTC
.,TRBD2,TRBJ2-1,TRBV7-2,CASSSPGTSPREQFF,TGTGCCAGCAGCTCGCCGGGGACTAGTCCTAGAGAGCAGTTCTTC
few,TRBD1,TRBJ1-1,TRBV5-1,CASSLTGTEVNTEAFF,TGCGCCAGCAGCCTAACCGGGACAGAAGTGAACACTGAAGCTTTCTTT
.,TRBD1,TRBJ1-2,TRBV19,CASGRQGNYGYTF,TGTGCCAGTGGGCGACAGGGAAACTATGGCTACACCTTC
once,.,TRBJ2-5,TRBV28,CASSYRGGQETQYF,TGTGCCAGCAGTTACAGGGGGGGACAAGAGACCCAGTACTTC
.,TRBD1,TRBJ1-6,TRBV19,CASKGQGSYNSPLHF,TGTGCCAGTAAGGGACAGGGGTCCTATAATTCACCCCTCCACTTT
.,TRBD1,TRBJ1-1,TRBV28,CASSLSQGAVAEAFF,TGTGCCAGCAGTTTAAGCCAGGGGGCGGTCGCTGAAGCTTTCTTT
.,.,TRBJ2-2,TRBV5-1,CASSFAGLTGELFF,TGCGCCAGCAGCTTCGCGGGGTTAACCGGGGAGCTGTTTTTT
.,.,TRBJ2-2,TRBV28,CASSWYRGELFF,TGTGCCAGCAGTTGGTACCGGGGGGAGCTGTTTTTT
.,.,TRBJ2-7,TRBV12-1,CASSCDTGTENKTYEQYF,TGTGCCAGCAGCTGCGACACCGGGACAGAAAATAAGACCTACGAGCAGTACTTC
.,TRBD2,TRBJ2-3,TRBV9,CASSVGSSGNTDTQYF,TGTGCCAGCAGCGTAGGGAGTAGCGGGAACACAGATACGCAGTATTTT
.,.,TRBJ1-4,TRBV2,CASSRGRSNEKLFF,TGTGCCAGCAGTCGGGGGAGGAGTAATGAAAAACTGTTTTTT
.,.,TRBJ2-6,TRBV6-4,CASSDWGVTGNGANVLTF,TGTGCCAGCAGTGACTGGGGCGTTACAGGGAACGGGGCCAACGTCCTGACTTTC
.,TRBD2,TRBJ2-1,TRBV27,CASSLGGVVDEQFF,TGTGCCAGCAGTTTAGGGGGGGTGGTCGATGAGCAGTTCTTC
.,TRBD1,TRBJ2-7,TRBV29-1,CSASGTGGGVDEQYF,TGCAGCGCATCCGGGACAGGGGGCGGCGTGGATGAGCAGTACTTC